These 18 T cell receptor beta chains originate from one sample sequenced in a study of blood T cell dynamics during melanoma immunotherapy (dated by TCRdb to the early 2020s). The sample's time point label is to be understood as: week 3, after first cycle of checkpoint inhibitor. Library construction relied on the immunoSEQ multiplex PCR assay. TCRdb took over this immuneACCESS table, retaining in-frame rearrangements with V and J assigned. Such tables are incomplete; in checked studies, under half of the missing clones stem from an unresolved V gene, and the remainder is unexplained. In all, the sample holds about 10,000 clones, and less than 90% of those were seen once. Of the sample, 15% to 20% is held by the ten largest clones. The sample here was blood, taken from a patient treated with checkpoint blockade. The receptors shown here come from a human donor with melanoma.

The chain links TRBV9 to TRBJ1-2, with D perhaps matching TRBD1 (6 bases). Germline CDR1 and CDR2: SGDLS and YYNGEE. This CDR3 has 14 residues. V lost 4 bases, J lost 4 bases, and 14 bases lay in between. The DNA for the CDR3 is TGTGCCAGCAGCCTGGGACAAGGCCCCTATGGCTACACCTTC. Amino acid sequence: CASSLGQGPYGYTF. The full variable domain, its missing parts supplied by reference TRBV9 and TRBJ1-2, is DSGVTQTPKHLITATGQRVTLRCSPRSGDLSVYWYQQSLDQGLQFLIQYYNGEERAKGNILERFSAQQFPDLHSELNLSSLELGDSALYFCASSLGQGPYGYTFGSGTRLTVV.

This clone turned up a few times. This chain joins TRBV5-1 and TRBJ1-6, with TRBD1 matching over 7 bases. The germline gives CDR1 SGHRS, CDR2 YFSETQ. The CDR3 has 16 amino acids. Trimming cost V 4 bases and J 0 bases; bases outside gene matches: 4. CDR3 nucleotides: TGCGCCAGCAGCCTATGGGACAGCTCCTATAATTCACCCCTCCACTTT. Protein: CASSLWDSSYNSPLHF. The whole variable domain, filled in from reference TRBV5-1 and TRBJ1-6, reads KAGVTQTPRYLIKTRGQQVTLSCSPISGHRSVSWYQQTPGQGLQFLFEYFSETQRNKGNFPGRFSGRQFSNSRSEMNVSTLELGDSALYLCASSLWDSSYNSPLHFGNGTRLTVT.

This clone occurred once. The genes are TRBV9 and TRBJ1-1; 7 bases fit TRBD1. Germline trimming cut 4 bases from V and 6 bases from J; bases unmatched to any gene: 15. The CDR3 is made up of 16 amino acids. Germline CDR1 SGDLS, CDR2 YYNGEE. Written as DNA, the CDR3 is TGTGCCAGCAGCCCCCCGTATGAGACAGGGCGACCTGAAGCTTTCTTT. Encoded protein: CASSPPYETGRPEAFF.

This clone was counted between two and nine times. The chain couples TRBV19 to TRBJ2-1, with 9 bases lining up with TRBD2. Trimming at V came to 5 bases and at J to 3 bases, leaving 5 bases not matched to a gene. The CDR3 has 15 amino acids. Germline assignment: CDR1 LNHDA and CDR2 SQIVND (reference sequence). The DNA for the CDR3 is TGTGCCAGTAGTTTGACTAGCGGAGACTACAATGAGCAGTTCTTC. Its protein product is CASSLTSGDYNEQFF.

The chain uses TRBV18 and TRBJ2-7; 7 nucleotides line up with TRBD1. This CDR3 region has 15 residues. Germline-derived CDR1 and CDR2 are KGHSH and LQKENI. With 0 bases clipped from V and 1 base from J, the junction kept 3 bases outside the gene matches. The CDR3 region has the DNA TGTGCCAGCTCACCACCGGTGGGACAGTCCTACGAGCAGTACTTC. Its translation is CASSPPVGQSYEQYF.

The chain has TRBV7-8 and TRBJ1-3; no clear D. Germline CDR1 is SGHVS and CDR2 is FQNEAQ. This CDR3 has 15 residues. Trimming left V 2 bases short and J 0 bases short, with 8 bases between. Here the CDR3 reads CASSLPGSSGNTIYF. CDR3 sequence (DNA): TGTGCCAGCAGCTTACCTGGGAGCTCTGGAAACACCATATATTTT.

CDR3 sequence: CSVRRGYGYTF. The CDR3 nucleotides are TGCAGCGTTCGACGAGGATATGGCTACACCTTC. The gene calls are TRBV29-1 and TRBJ1-2; D remains ambiguous. The CDR3 runs to 11 residues. V was trimmed by 5 bases and J by 5 bases, leaving 9 bases between them. CDR1 and CDR2 from the germline V gene are SQVTM and ANQGSEA.

The chain links TRBV5-4 to TRBJ2-1; TRBD2 is a possible D gene (7 bases). The V gene lost 1 base and the J gene lost 6 bases, with 14 bases spanning the gap. In germline, CDR1 is SGHNT, CDR2 YYREEE (reference sequence). The CDR3 covers 15 residues. The CDR3 DNA is TGTGCCAGCAGCTTGAGGAGGGGGGGGGTCAATGAGCAGTTCTTC. Its translation is CASSLRRGGVNEQFF.

The chain employs TRBV13 and TRBJ2-5; 16 nucleotides align to TRBD2. J gave up 5 bases and V 3 bases, and 3 bases lay outside the gene matches. Germline V gives CDR1 PRHDT, CDR2 FYEKMQ (reference sequence). The CDR3 totals 16 residues. CDR3 sequence (DNA): TGTGCCAGCAGCTTCGGGACTAGCGGGGGGGATGAGACCCAGTACTTC. Translation: CASSFGTSGGDETQYF.

V gene TRBV7-2 combines with J gene TRBJ2-1, with D unclear. The CDR3 has 13 residues. Trimming pared 1 base from V and 5 bases from J, leaving 6 bases between. The germline gives CDR1 SGHTA, CDR2 FQGNSA. CDR3: CASSLGRNNEQFF. The CDR3 bases are TGTGCCAGCAGCTTAGGTCGGAACAATGAGCAGTTCTTC.

The genes are TRBV28 and TRBJ2-7; D is tentatively TRBD1 or TRBD2 (5 bases each). The germline gives CDR1 MDHEN, CDR2 SYDVKM. V was pared by 7 bases and J by 5 bases, with 18 bases between. The CDR3 runs to 14 residues. CDR3 bases: TGTGCCAGCAACCCCCGGGGCTGGAGTGACGAGCAGTACTTC. This codes for CASNPRGWSDEQYF.

The V and J genes are TRBV6-4 and TRBJ2-1, with D perhaps matching TRBD1 (5 bases). V was pared by 5 bases and J by 0 bases, with 11 bases between. The CDR3 sequence is 15 residues long. The V gene's germline CDR1 is MRHNA and CDR2 SNTAGT. The CDR3 loop reads CASSITGFSYNEQFF. The DNA for the CDR3 is TGTGCCAGCAGTATCACAGGTTTCTCCTACAATGAGCAGTTCTTC.

This sequence joins TRBV5-1 and TRBJ1-2, with D unresolved. This CDR3 spans 13 amino acids. The germline CDR1 and CDR2 sequences are SGHRS and YFSETQ. The V end was cut by 4 bases, the J end by 2 bases, with 9 bases between. CDR3 loop: CASSPDGNYGYTF. CDR3 coding DNA: TGCGCCAGCAGCCCGGACGGCAACTATGGCTACACCTTC.

This clone showed up just a few times. V and J are TRBV7-7 and TRBJ1-1; D remains ambiguous. Germline V gene data show CDR1 as SSHAT and CDR2 as FNYEAQ (reference sequence). V lost 2 bases, J lost 5 bases, and 9 bases lay in between. The CDR3 spans 13 residues. The DNA of the CDR3 is TGTGCCAGCAGCTTAACGTCGTGGACTGAAGCTTTCTTT. It encodes CASSLTSWTEAFF.

This CDR3 reads CASSYSRAEETQYF. As DNA, the CDR3 is TGTGCCAGCAGTTACTCAAGGGCGGAAGAGACCCAGTACTTC. The chain uses TRBV6-6 and TRBJ2-5, with D unresolved. CDR1 MNHNY and CDR2 SVGAGI come from the germline V gene (reference sequence). V was shortened by 0 bases and J by 3 bases, with 8 bases between the two germline ends. The CDR3 has 14 residues.

The genes are TRBV9 and TRBJ2-1, with D possibly called TRBD1 or TRBD2 (6 bases each). CDR3 length equals 15 residues. Deletions cut 0 bases from V and 5 bases from J, with 12 bases between. Per the germline V gene, CDR1 is SGDLS and CDR2 is YYNGEE. The CDR3 region is CASSVDGGGNNEQFF. The CDR3 DNA reads as TGTGCCAGCAGCGTAGACGGAGGGGGAAACAATGAGCAGTTCTTC.

The rearrangement joins TRBV10-3 to TRBJ1-2; D is uncertain. V was cut by 0 bases and J by 4 bases, with 9 bases left in between. This CDR3 spans 14 amino acids. Germline V gene data show CDR1 as ENHRY and CDR2 as SYGVKD. The CDR3 DNA sequence: TGTGCCATCAGTGAGTCGAAACTTGGCTATGGCTACACCTTC. Translated, it gives CAISESKLGYGYTF.

The chain is built from TRBV28 and TRBJ2-1, with D possibly being TRBD1 (6 bases). The germline V and J ends were trimmed by 3 bases and 8 bases, with 14 bases remaining between them. CDR1 and CDR2 from the germline V gene are MDHEN and SYDVKM. This CDR3 has 14 amino acids. CDR3 protein: CASSFPRDTDEQFF. CDR3 DNA: TGTGCCAGCAGTTTCCCCAGGGACACGGATGAGCAGTTCTTC.